A single sample gave rise to the 8 T cell receptor beta chains below, sequenced in a study of CD8 T cells in Susac syndrome. Random-hexamer reverse transcription was applied to roughly 0.45 to 1 ug RNA. Each CDR3 protein is one row after TCRdb ran MiXCR on the immunoSEQ multiplex PCR reads. The sample holds approximately 160,000 distinct CDR3 sequences, 90% to 95% seen once. The sample comprised CD4+ T cells from PBMCs. These receptors all stem from a human donor with multiple sclerosis.

The CDR3 region is CASSLWSGQGDSPLHF. The CDR3 DNA reads as TGTGCCAGCAGTTTATGGTCGGGCCAGGGGGATTCACCCCTCCACTTT. This chain uses TRBV27 with TRBJ1-6, with 7 bases identical to TRBD1. This CDR3 comprises 16 residues. Germline V gives CDR1 MNHEY, CDR2 SMNVEV (reference sequence). J was trimmed by 8 bases and V by 1 base; bases with no gene match: 8.

The V call is TRBV4-1, the J call TRBJ2-3; 11 bases align to TRBD2. The CDR3 is 15 amino acids. Per germline, CDR1 MGHRA and CDR2 YSYEKL. Trimming cost V 3 bases and J 6 bases; bases outside gene matches: 5. The CDR3 loop is CASSQFSGRDDTQYF. The CDR3 DNA follows: TGCGCCAGCAGCCAGTTTAGCGGGAGGGATGATACGCAGTATTTT.

The chain combines TRBV12-3 or TRBV12-4 with TRBJ1-4; the match to TRBD1 covers 9 bases. CDR3 length: 15 amino acids. V lost 5 bases, J lost 8 bases, and 9 bases stayed unmatched. The CDR3: CASSQGGQGQEKLFF. In nucleotides, the CDR3 is TGTGCCAGCAGTCAGGGCGGACAGGGGCAGGAAAAACTGTTTTTT.

The V and J genes are TRBV11-2 and TRBJ1-6; D ambiguous. The germline V and J ends were trimmed by 0 bases and 4 bases, with 7 bases remaining between them. The CDR3 has 15 residues. Germline CDR1 SGHAT, CDR2 FQNNGV. The CDR3 region is CASSLEGDYNSPLHF. CDR3 DNA: TGTGCCAGCAGCTTAGAAGGAGATTATAATTCACCCCTCCACTTT.

The chain couples TRBV4-2 to TRBJ1-6, with a tentative D call TRBD1 (5 bases). The V gene lost 5 bases and the J gene lost 7 bases, with 15 bases spanning the gap. The germline V gene encodes CDR1 LGHNA and CDR2 YNFKEQ. The CDR3 consists of 15 residues. CDR3 coding DNA: TGTGCCAGCAGCTCCCAGGGTTTGGGGAATTCACCCCTCCACTTT. This sequence encodes CASSSQGLGNSPLHF.

V is TRBV19 and J is TRBJ2-3; D perhaps matches TRBD1 (5 bases). V lost 4 bases and J lost 6, with 20 bases in between. CDR3 length: 16 amino acids. Germline-derived CDR1 and CDR2 are LNHDA and SQIVND (reference sequence). This CDR3 is CASSTRRVGPPDTQYF. The CDR3 coding sequence is TGTGCCAGTAGTACCCGTAGGGTGGGGCCCCCCGATACGCAGTATTTT.

This chain links TRBV7-2 with TRBJ1-1; D may be TRBD1 (5 bases). Germline assignment: CDR1 SGHTA and CDR2 FQGNSA. Trimming shortened V by 8 bases and J by 4 bases, and 14 bases separated the two germline ends. The CDR3 is 13 amino acids. CDR3 coding DNA: TGTGCCAGCGGCCCCCAGGGATCCACTGAAGCTTTCTTT. This translates into CASGPQGSTEAFF.

This chain links TRBV4-3 with TRBJ2-1; D gene ambiguous. Germline assignment: CDR1 LGHNA and CDR2 YSLEER. This CDR3 is built from 13 residues. Trimming took off 0 bases at V and 9 bases at J, with 9 bases between the two ends. For the CDR3, the DNA is TGCGCCAGCAGCCAAGATATTACTGGTGAGCAGTTCTTC. The encoded protein is CASSQDITGEQFF.